The 23 T cell receptor beta chains presented below share a single source sample, sequenced in a study of Graves' ophthalmopathy and Graves' hyperthyroidism. The authors amplified TCR beta CDR3 regions, and they did so from RNA transcripts for repertoire sequencing. Following a first-round RT-PCR that used HTBI primers, a second-round multiplex PCR was carried out. Each CDR3 protein gets one entry after TCRdb re-called the multiplex PCR reads with MiXCR. The sample records fewer than 400,000 distinct CDR3 sequences, about 17% being singletons. Sequencing input: peripheral blood. Receptor source: a woman between 18 and 29 years old with Graves' ophthalmopathy.

This clonotype was observed at least ten times. The rearrangement uses TRBV27 and TRBJ2-7; D is possibly TRBD1 (5 bases). This CDR3 comprises 14 residues. Germline V lookup: CDR1 MNHEY, CDR2 SMNVEV (reference sequence). V shed 10 bases and J shed 3 bases, with 19 bases lying between them. Written as DNA, the CDR3 is TGTGCCATTATTGAAGGGGCTAGTTACTACGAGCAGTACTTC. As protein: CAIIEGASYYEQYF.

This clonotype was recorded at least ten times. This CDR3 is CASSRFRRSEGETQYF. The CDR3 DNA is TGTGCCAGCAGCCGTTTTAGGAGGAGCGAGGGGGAGACCCAGTACTTC. The rearrangement links TRBV7-2 to TRBJ2-5, with D possibly called TRBD1 or TRBD2 (5 bases each). The CDR3 is made up of 16 amino acids. The germline V and J ends were trimmed by 5 bases and 5 bases, with 21 bases remaining between them. CDR1 and CDR2 from the germline V gene are SGHTA and FQGNSA.

This clonotype was picked up a small number of times. This could be a read error, since a much larger clone is one nucleotide away. The chain uses TRBV7-2 and TRBJ1-5; TRBD1 might be the D (5 bases). CDR1 is SGHTA, CDR2 FQGNSA, per germline. CDR3 length: 14 amino acids. The CDR3, as DNA: TGTGCCAGCAGCTTGGGGGGGTGGGGTCAGGCCCAGCATTTT. Amino acid sequence: CASSLGGWGQAQHF.

Ten or more counts support this clonotype. Since a much larger clone is just one base distant, this may be a read error. In this CDR3 the conserved last residue, phenylalanine or tryptophan, is missing, so a read error is likely. The chain recombines TRBV28 with TRBJ1-5; 8 bases are a match to TRBD1. This CDR3 contains 14 residues. Per the germline V gene, CDR1 is MDHEN and CDR2 is SYDVKM. With 2 bases clipped from V and 7 bases from J, the junction kept 4 bases outside the gene matches. The CDR3 loop reads CASSLRDRRQPQHV. The CDR3 nucleotides read TGTGCCAGCAGTTTACGGGACAGGAGGCAGCCCCAGCATGTT.

In its sample, this clonotype was seen many times. The chain joins TRBV6-2 or TRBV6-3 to TRBJ2-7, with 13 bases fitting TRBD2. CDR1 is MNHEY, CDR2 SVGEGT, per germline. This CDR3 contains 17 residues. The V and J ends lost 7 bases and 2 bases, in that order; junction bases with no gene match: 11. CDR3 sequence reads: CASNHPGLAGITYEQYF. In DNA, the CDR3 is TGTGCCAGCAACCATCCGGGACTAGCGGGGATCACCTACGAGCAGTACTTC.

This clonotype has just a few counts. The chain is built from TRBV18 and TRBJ2-7; 11 positions agree with TRBD1. J gave up 3 bases and V 3 bases, and 10 bases lay outside the gene matches. This CDR3 contains 17 residues. The germline V gene encodes CDR1 KGHSH and CDR2 LQKENI. CDR3 sequence: CASSPIGTGTGGYEQYF. CDR3 coding DNA: TGTGCCAGCTCACCTATTGGAACCGGGACAGGGGGCTACGAGCAGTACTTC.

There are many counts of this clonotype. This CDR3 fails to terminate in the conserved phenylalanine or tryptophan, so it likely reflects a read error. V and J are TRBV6-1 and TRBJ2-7; D perhaps matches TRBD1 (5 bases). Germline V gene data show CDR1 as MNHNS and CDR2 as SASEGT. The CDR3 sequence is 14 residues long. V was trimmed by 6 bases and J by 1 base, leaving 13 bases between them. The CDR3 here is CASRPRTFSYEQYL. CDR3 in DNA: TGTGCCAGCAGGCCCCGGACATTTTCCTACGAGCAGTACCTC.

Ten or more counts support this clonotype. The chain uses TRBV30 and TRBJ1-5; D is unclear. Trimming removed 5 bases at V and 7 bases at J, with 12 bases between. Germline V gene data show CDR1 as GTSNPN and CDR2 as SVGIG (reference sequence). The length of the CDR3 is 12 residues. The CDR3 region has the DNA TGTGCCTGGGGGCACACTCGGCAGCCCCAGCATTTT. Translated: CAWGHTRQPQHF.

The sample holds many counts of this clonotype. The rearrangement joins TRBV2 to TRBJ2-7; D is possibly TRBD1 (6 bases). V was cut by 1 base and J by 4 bases, with 8 bases left in between. The CDR3 is made up of 13 amino acids. The germline V gene encodes CDR1 SNHLY and CDR2 FYNNEI. The CDR3 here is CASSEGTVYEQYF. In DNA, the CDR3 is TGTGCCAGCAGTGAAGGGACAGTATACGAGCAGTACTTC.

This clonotype was found many times. The V call is TRBV6-2 or TRBV6-3, the J call TRBJ1-2, with D perhaps TRBD1 (5 bases). CDR3 size: 14 residues. Trimming removed 8 bases from V and 4 bases from J, with 17 bases in between. Per germline, CDR1 MNHEY and CDR2 SVGEGT. The CDR3 region has the DNA TGTGCCAGCCAGGACACCGCGCGGAGCTATGGCTACACCTTC. Translating it yields CASQDTARSYGYTF.

This clonotype appeared once. The chain employs TRBV28 and TRBJ2-5, with a tentative D call TRBD2 (5 bases). CDR1 is MDHEN, CDR2 SYDVKM, per germline. This CDR3 comprises 13 residues. V lost 7 bases and J lost 0, with 9 bases in between. CDR3 region: CASKTGNQETQYF. DNA of the CDR3: TGTGCCAGCAAAACCGGGAACCAAGAGACCCAGTACTTC.

The chain links TRBV29-1 to TRBJ2-7, with a possible D match to TRBD1 (8 bases). The CDR3 loop spans 14 amino acids. Germline V gene data show CDR1 as SQVTM and CDR2 as ANQGSEA. The germline V and J ends were trimmed by 5 bases and 4 bases, with 18 bases remaining between them. The CDR3 region has the DNA TGCAGCGTTTACGACAGGGGAGGGTCTTACGAGCAGTACTTC. It translates to CSVYDRGGSYEQYF.

This clonotype came up many times. This chain's CDR3 is CASNNIQGRNYGYTF. In nucleotides, the CDR3 is TGTGCCAGCAACAACATACAGGGGCGTAACTATGGCTACACCTTC. The V call is TRBV2, the J call TRBJ1-2; the match to TRBD1 covers 7 bases. Germline lookup yields CDR1 SNHLY and CDR2 FYNNEI. J gave up 1 base and V 7 bases, and 9 bases lay outside the gene matches. CDR3 length: 15 residues.

There are many counts of this clonotype. The CDR3 bases are TGTGCCAGCAGCGAAAGAGCAGGGACAGAACTTGGCTACACCTTC. This sequence encodes CASSERAGTELGYTF. V usage is TRBV9 and J usage is TRBJ1-2; TRBD1 matches 7 bases. CDR3 size: 15 residues. V dropped 3 bases and J dropped 7; count of bases not matched to a gene: 12. CDR1 and CDR2 from the germline V gene are SGDLS and YYNGEE.

The CDR3 DNA reads as TGTGCCAGCAGCCTGGGACTAGCGAGGTGCGAGCAGTACTTC. This translates into CASSLGLARCEQYF. The J gene is TRBJ2-7, the V gene TRBV13; 10 bases line up with TRBD2. The V and J ends lost 5 bases and 6 bases, in that order; junction bases with no gene match: 7. This CDR3 is 14 amino acids long. CDR1 is PRHDT, CDR2 FYEKMQ, per germline (reference sequence).

Only a few counts were recorded for this clonotype. The chain recombines TRBV6-2 or TRBV6-3 with TRBJ1-5; D gene unclear. Germline loops: CDR1 MNHEY, CDR2 SVGEGT. Trimming removed 6 bases at V and 0 bases at J, with 9 bases between. This CDR3 comprises 14 residues. The CDR3 protein is CASRSVVSNQPQHF. The CDR3 nucleotides read TGTGCCAGCAGATCGGTGGTTAGCAATCAGCCCCAGCATTTT.

The chain recombines TRBV12-3 or TRBV12-4 with TRBJ1-1, with TRBD1 as a possible D gene (6 bases). V shed 6 bases and J shed 0 bases, with 17 bases lying between them. The CDR3 has 16 residues. CDR3 loop: CASSPIWGRVNTEAFF. The CDR3 DNA reads TGTGCCAGCAGCCCCATCTGGGGGCGTGTGAACACTGAAGCTTTCTTT.

The chain combines TRBV7-2 with TRBJ2-7, with 8 bases matching TRBD1. The trim removed 5 bases at V and 4 bases at J, leaving 4 bases unmatched. CDR1 SGHTA and CDR2 FQGNSA come from the germline V gene. The CDR3 sequence is 13 residues long. Written as DNA, the CDR3 is TGTGCCAGCAGCGTGACAGGGGTGTACGAGCAGTACTTC. Translation: CASSVTGVYEQYF.

This clonotype was counted many times. The CDR3 bases are TGCAGTGCCCAGGAGGGAGCGGGGGGGCCTTACGAGCAGTACTTC. Translating gives CSAQEGAGGPYEQYF. This chain joins TRBV20-1 and TRBJ2-7, with 10 bases identical to TRBD2. Trimming took 6 bases from V and 4 from J; bases not matched to a gene: 12. This CDR3 region has 15 residues. Germline V gene sequence: CDR1 DFQATT, CDR2 SNEGSKA (reference sequence).

The table lists this clonotype with many counts. V gene TRBV20-1 combines with J gene TRBJ1-1, with D possibly being TRBD1 (5 bases). With 0 bases removed from V and 1 base from J, the gap between germline ends came to 9 bases. This CDR3 is built from 14 residues. Per the germline V gene, CDR1 is DFQATT and CDR2 is SNEGSKA (reference sequence). This chain's CDR3 is CSARDITGNTEAFF. The CDR3 bases are TGCAGTGCTAGAGATATTACAGGGAACACTGAAGCTTTCTTT.

This clonotype was seen many times. The chain links TRBV9 to TRBJ2-7; D might be TRBD2 (7 bases). Trimming took 4 bases from V and 2 from J, leaving 13 bases between them. The CDR3 runs 14 residues. CDR1 SGDLS and CDR2 YYNGEE come from the germline V gene. Written as DNA, the CDR3 is TGTGCCAGCAGCCCGGGGGGCGCGACCTACGAGCAGTACTTC. Amino acid sequence: CASSPGGATYEQYF.

This clonotype was counted at least ten times. The chain employs TRBV7-2 and TRBJ2-5; 10 nucleotides line up with TRBD1. Germline V gene sequence: CDR1 SGHTA, CDR2 FQGNSA. The V gene end was trimmed by 4 bases and the J gene end by 3 bases; junction bases not matched to a gene: 8. This CDR3 has 16 residues. CDR3: CASSSRRTGGKETQYF. For the CDR3, the DNA is TGTGCCAGCAGCTCCCGAAGGACAGGGGGAAAAGAGACCCAGTACTTC.

J is TRBJ1-2 and V is TRBV12-3 or TRBV12-4; tentatively, D is TRBD1 (5 bases). This CDR3 region has 14 residues. V was cut by 6 bases and J by 5 bases, with 16 bases left in between. As DNA, the CDR3 is TGTGCCAGCAGGGCAGGGTGGAGTGGATATGGCTACACCTTC. Translation gives CASRAGWSGYGYTF.